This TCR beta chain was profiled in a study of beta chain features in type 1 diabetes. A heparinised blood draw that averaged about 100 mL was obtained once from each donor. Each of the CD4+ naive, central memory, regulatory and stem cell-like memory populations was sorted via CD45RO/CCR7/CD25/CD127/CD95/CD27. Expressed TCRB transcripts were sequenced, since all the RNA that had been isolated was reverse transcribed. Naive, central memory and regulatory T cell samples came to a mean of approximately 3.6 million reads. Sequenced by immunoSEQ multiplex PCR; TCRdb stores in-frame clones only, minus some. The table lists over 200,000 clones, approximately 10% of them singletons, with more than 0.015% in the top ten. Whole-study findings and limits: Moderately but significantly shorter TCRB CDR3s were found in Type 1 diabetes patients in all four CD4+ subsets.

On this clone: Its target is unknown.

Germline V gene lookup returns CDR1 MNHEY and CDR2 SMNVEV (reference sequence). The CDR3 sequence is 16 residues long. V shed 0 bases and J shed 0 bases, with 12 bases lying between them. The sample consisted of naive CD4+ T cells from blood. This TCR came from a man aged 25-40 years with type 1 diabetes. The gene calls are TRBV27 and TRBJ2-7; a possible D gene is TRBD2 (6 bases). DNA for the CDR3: TGTGCCAGCAGTTTATCTCTAGCGCGGAGCTCCTACGAGCAGTACTTC. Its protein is CASSLSLARSSYEQYF.